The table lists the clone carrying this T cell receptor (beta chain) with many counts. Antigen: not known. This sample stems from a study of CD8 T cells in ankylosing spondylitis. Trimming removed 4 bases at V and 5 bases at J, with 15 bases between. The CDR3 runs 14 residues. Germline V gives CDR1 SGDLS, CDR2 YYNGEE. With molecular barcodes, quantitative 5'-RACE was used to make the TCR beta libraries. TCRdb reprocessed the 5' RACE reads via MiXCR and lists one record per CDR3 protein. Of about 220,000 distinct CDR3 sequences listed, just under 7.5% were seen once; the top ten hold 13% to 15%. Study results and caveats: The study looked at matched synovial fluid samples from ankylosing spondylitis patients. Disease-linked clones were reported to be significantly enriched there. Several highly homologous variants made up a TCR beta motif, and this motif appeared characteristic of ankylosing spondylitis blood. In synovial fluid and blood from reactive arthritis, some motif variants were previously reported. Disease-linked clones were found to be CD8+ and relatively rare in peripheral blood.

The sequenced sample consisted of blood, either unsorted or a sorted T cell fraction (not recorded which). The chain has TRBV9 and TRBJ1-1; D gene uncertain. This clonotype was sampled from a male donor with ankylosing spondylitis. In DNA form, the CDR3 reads TGTGCCAGCAGCTACTTGACCGCGGGGACTGAAGCTTTCTTT. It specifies CASSYLTAGTEAFF.